This TCR beta chain is from a study of blood T cell repertoires in COVID-19. Study as a whole: Researchers got acute and convalescent COVID-19 samples from the United States, Italy and Spain. PBMCs, B-cell-depleted T cells, or T cells were the source of the cDNA or gDNA that made up the material.

In the original workflow: Reference gene primer amplification gave nucleated cell count estimates. Produced via immunoSEQ multiplex PCR; TCRdb's table is partial and in-frame only. V, J and clone size were drawn from that table, and D and trimming were deduced from the DNA. The sample includes more than 300,000 clones, around 91% seen only once; the top ten take approximately 3.5%. The germline V gene has CDR1 DFQATT and CDR2 SNEGSKA (reference sequence). The V gene lost 3 bases and the J gene lost 5 bases, with 19 bases spanning the gap. The CDR3 loop spans 15 amino acids. Material: peripheral blood. The chain links TRBV20-1 to TRBJ1-1; a possible D gene is TRBD1 (5 bases). This sequence originates from a young woman who had recovered from COVID-19. The CDR3 DNA reads TGCAGTGCTAGTGGCAGGGATTCGGCGATGACTGAAGCTTTCTTT. Residues: CSASGRDSAMTEAFF.